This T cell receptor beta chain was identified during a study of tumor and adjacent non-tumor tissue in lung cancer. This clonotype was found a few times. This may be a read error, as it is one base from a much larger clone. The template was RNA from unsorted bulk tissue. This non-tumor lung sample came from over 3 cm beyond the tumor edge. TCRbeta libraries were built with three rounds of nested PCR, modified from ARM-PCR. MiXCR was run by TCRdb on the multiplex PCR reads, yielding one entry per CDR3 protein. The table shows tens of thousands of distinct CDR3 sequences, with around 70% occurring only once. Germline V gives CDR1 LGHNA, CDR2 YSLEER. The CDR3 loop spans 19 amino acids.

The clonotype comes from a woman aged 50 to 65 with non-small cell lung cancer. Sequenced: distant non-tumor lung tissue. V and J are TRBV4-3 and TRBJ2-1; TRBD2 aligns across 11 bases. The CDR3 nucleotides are TGCGCCGGCAGCCGCGAGGGTAGCGGGAGGGTTAGCTCCTACAATGAGCAGTTCTTC. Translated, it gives CAGSREGSGRVSSYNEQFF.